Listed below are T cell receptor beta chains from one sample, sequenced in a study of OX40 agonist ivuxolimab in advanced cancers. TCRdb's copy holds only in-frame clones and misses some; the assay was immunoSEQ multiplex PCR. Altogether under 80,000 clones are present, 87% being singletons, with the ten largest covering about 4%. The material sequenced was CD4+ or CD8+ T cells sorted from blood, taken in a trial of the OX40 agonist ivuxolimab. The receptors derive from an adult with an advanced solid tumor such as melanoma, head and neck, liver or kidney cancer. Both conserved end residues are part of each CDR3. D genes are given only for firm matches. Only part of the rows carry a size: once, few, many, or a class if the clone is expanded.

once	TRBJ2-7	TRBD1	TRBV11-2	TGTGCCAGCAGCCCACAGACAGGGTACGAGCAGTACTTC	CASSPQTGYEQYF
-	TRBJ1-3	TRBD1	TRBV30	TGTGCCTGGCAGGGGGGCGGAATCTCTGGAAACACCATATATTTT	CAWQGGGISGNTIYF
-	TRBJ1-5	-	TRBV6-5	TGTGCCAGCAGTACGGACGAGGTCAGTCAGCCCCAGCATTTT	CASSTDEVSQPQHF
-	TRBJ2-1	-	TRBV7-3	TGTGCCAGCAGCTCTTCTCTACAGGAGCAGTTCTTC	CASSSSLQEQFF
-	TRBJ2-1	TRBD1	TRBV7-9	TGTGCCAGCAGCTTAGACAGGGGGCACACCAATGAGCAGTTCTTC	CASSLDRGHTNEQFF
-	TRBJ2-7	TRBD1	TRBV7-9	TGTGCCAGCAGCCCCTGGACAGGGGGCGCCTACGAGCAGTACTTC	CASSPWTGGAYEQYF
-	TRBJ2-7	-	TRBV5-4	TGTGCCAGCAGCGGGCAAGGGAACTCCTACGAGCAGTACTTC	CASSGQGNSYEQYF
-	TRBJ2-3	TRBD2	TRBV29-1	TGCAGCGTTCGGCACAAGCGGGGGAGGAGAAGCACAGATACGCAGTATTTT	CSVRHKRGRRSTDTQYF
-	TRBJ2-1	-	TRBV7-3	TGTGCCAGCAGCCCCCAAGTGTCGGCCTACAATGAGCAGTTCTTC	CASSPQVSAYNEQFF
-	TRBJ2-3	TRBD2	TRBV6-5	TGTGCCAGCAGGGCTAGCGGGGTCGCTGATACGCAGTATTTT	CASRASGVADTQYF
-	TRBJ2-7	-	TRBV18	TGTGCCAGCTCACCTCTCCCGACTGGGGAGCTCGAGCAGTACTTC	CASSPLPTGELEQYF
-	TRBJ2-3	-	TRBV5-8	TGTGCCAGCAGCTTATCCCCAGCGGCTAGCACAGATACGCAGTATTTT	CASSLSPAASTDTQYF
-	TRBJ2-1	-	TRBV18	TGTGCCAGCTCACCACACTACAATGAGCAGTTCTTC	CASSPHYNEQFF
-	TRBJ1-2	TRBD1	TRBV6-5	TGTGCCAGCAGCCCCTCCCCTGACAGGGGGTTAGGCTACACCTTC	CASSPSPDRGLGYTF
-	TRBJ1-1	-	TRBV6-5	TGTGCCAGCAGTTACTCGACGGGGACTGAAGCTTTCTTT	CASSYSTGTEAFF
-	TRBJ2-5	-	TRBV9	TGTGCCAGCAGCGTAGGATCGGCCAGCCAAGAGACCCAGTACTTC	CASSVGSASQETQYF
-	TRBJ2-3	TRBD1	TRBV27	TGTGCCAGCAGGCACTCGGACAGGGGGCCCACAGATACGCAGTATTTT	CASRHSDRGPTDTQYF
-	TRBJ2-2	TRBD2	TRBV4-2	TGTGCCAGCAGCCAGGCGGGGGGCTCCACCGGGGAGCTGTTTTTT	CASSQAGGSTGELFF
-	TRBJ1-1	-	TRBV11-2	TGTGCCAGCAGCTTACGGGGGTGGGGTGGGGACACTGAAGCTTTCTTT	CASSLRGWGGDTEAFF
-	TRBJ1-5	TRBD1	TRBV27	TGTGCCAGCAGTCAACTCAGGACAGGGTGGAAAGGCAATCAGCCCCAGCATTTT	CASSQLRTGWKGNQPQHF
-	TRBJ1-5	-	TRBV5-5	TGTGCCAGCAGCTCCGGGACGGGATATAGCAATCAGCCCCAGCATTTT	CASSSGTGYSNQPQHF
-	TRBJ2-7	-	TRBV5-6	TGTGCCAGCAGCTTTGGGCTTACCGACTCCTACGAGCAGTACTTC	CASSFGLTDSYEQYF
-	TRBJ1-1	-	TRBV9	TGTGCCAGCAGCCAGACAGGTAACACTGAAGCTTTCTTT	CASSQTGNTEAFF
-	TRBJ2-1	-	TRBV30	TGTGCCTTCGGGACCCTAAACAATGAGCAGTTCTTC	CAFGTLNNEQFF
-	TRBJ1-2	-	TRBV5-6	TGTGCCAGCAGCCCAGGGGACCATGGCTACACCTTC	CASSPGDHGYTF
once	TRBJ2-1	TRBD2	TRBV6-4	TGTGCCAGCAGTGACGTACTAGCGGGGCCCAATGAGCAGTTCTTC	CASSDVLAGPNEQFF
-	TRBJ2-1	TRBD2	TRBV27	TGTGCCAGCAGTTTATCCGGGAGGGCACCCAATGAGCAGTTCTTC	CASSLSGRAPNEQFF
-	TRBJ2-7	-	TRBV19	TGTGCCAGTAGTATCCCAGGGCGGGGCGAGCAGTACTTC	CASSIPGRGEQYF
-	TRBJ2-7	-	TRBV20-1	TGCAGTGCTACAGATATTTACGAGCAGTACTTC	CSATDIYEQYF
-	TRBJ2-6	-	TRBV28	TGTGCCAGCAGCGGCCCGGACCGGGACCGATCTCTCGGGGCCAACGTCCTGACTTTC	CASSGPDRDRSLGANVLTF
-	TRBJ2-7	-	TRBV27	TGTGCCAGCAGTTTGGCAGGGCCCTACGAGCAGTACTTC	CASSLAGPYEQYF
few	TRBJ2-7	TRBD2	TRBV7-8	TGTGCCAGCAGCTCCGGGACTAGCGGGGAGCAGTACTTC	CASSSGTSGEQYF
-	TRBJ2-1	-	TRBV30	TGTGCCCACGGAGGGAGGGGGCGCCCGAATGAGCAGTTCTTC	CAHGGRGRPNEQFF
-	TRBJ1-1	TRBD1	TRBV28	TGTGCCAGCAGTCCTACAGGGGCTCTAATGAACACTGAAGCTTTCTTT	CASSPTGALMNTEAFF
-	TRBJ2-2	-	TRBV18	TGTGCCAGCTCACCAGTATCGAGGAACACCGGGGAGCTGTTTTTT	CASSPVSRNTGELFF
-	TRBJ2-5	-	TRBV7-3	TGTGCCAGCAGCGCTGGACAGGCGGGGGAGACCCAGTACTTC	CASSAGQAGETQYF
-	TRBJ2-7	TRBD1	TRBV29-1	TGCAGCGTCCAAACGAATAAGAGGACAGGACTCTACGAGCAGTACTTC	CSVQTNKRTGLYEQYF
-	TRBJ2-1	-	TRBV6-5	TGTGCCAGCAGTTACTCGTACAGGGACGACAATGAGCAGTTCTTC	CASSYSYRDDNEQFF
-	TRBJ1-2	TRBD1	TRBV6-6	TGTGCCACCTCCGGGACAGGGGACTATGGCTACACCTTC	CATSGTGDYGYTF
-	TRBJ1-5	TRBD1	TRBV28	TGTGCCAGCAGCGATATAGACAGGGGCCGGAATCAGCCCCAGCATTTT	CASSDIDRGRNQPQHF
few	TRBJ2-3	TRBD2	TRBV27	TGTGCCAGCAGTCGGGGAGGGTCCACAGATACGCAGTATTTT	CASSRGGSTDTQYF
-	TRBJ2-3	-	TRBV7-9	TGTGCCAGCAGCTTAGGCTTTACAGATACGCAGTATTTT	CASSLGFTDTQYF
few	TRBJ1-2	-	TRBV5-5	TGTGCCAGCAGCTTGCTAGGGGCTGGCTATGGCTACACCTTC	CASSLLGAGYGYTF
-	TRBJ1-6	TRBD1	TRBV6-5	TGTGCCAGCAGTGCCAGACAGGGGACGAGATCACCCCTCCACTTT	CASSARQGTRSPLHF
-	TRBJ2-3	TRBD1	TRBV7-9	TGTGCCAGCGGCCAGGGACAGGGTCCGCCAGATACGCAGTATTTT	CASGQGQGPPDTQYF
-	TRBJ2-7	TRBD2	TRBV28	TGTGCCAGCAGCTTGGTGACTAGCGGGAGCAACGAGCAGTACTTC	CASSLVTSGSNEQYF
-	TRBJ1-1	-	TRBV10-3	TGTGCCATCAGTGAGTCCCAGGACTTGAACACTGAAGCTTTCTTT	CAISESQDLNTEAFF
few	TRBJ1-6	TRBD1	TRBV29-1	TGCAGCGTTGTGGACAGGGGGCGCAAGGATTCACCCCTCCACTTT	CSVVDRGRKDSPLHF
-	TRBJ1-6	-	TRBV30	TGTGCCTGGAGTGGGAATTCACCCCTCCACTTT	CAWSGNSPLHF
-	TRBJ1-5	-	TRBV28	TGTGCCAGCATCCCGGGACAAACCAATCAGCCCCAGCATTTT	CASIPGQTNQPQHF
once	TRBJ2-1	TRBD1	TRBV6-1	TGTGCCAGCAGTGACGCCGGGACAGGGTACAATGAGCAGTTCTTC	CASSDAGTGYNEQFF
-	TRBJ2-7	-	TRBV29-1	TGCAGCGTTGTAGTTCCGTCCGAGCAGTACTTC	CSVVVPSEQYF
-	TRBJ2-1	-	TRBV28	TGTGCCAGCAGTTTCATAGCTGCTCGGGAGCAGTTCTTC	CASSFIAAREQFF
-	TRBJ1-2	-	TRBV30	TGTGCCTGGAGCATTGAGGTTGGCTACACCTTC	CAWSIEVGYTF
-	TRBJ2-2	-	TRBV5-4	TGTGCCAGCAGCTTGGTGGAGACCGACACCGGGGAGCTGTTTTTT	CASSLVETDTGELFF
few	TRBJ2-1	-	TRBV29-1	TGCAGCTCCCGGAGGCTGTCCTACAATGAGCAGTTCTTC	CSSRRLSYNEQFF